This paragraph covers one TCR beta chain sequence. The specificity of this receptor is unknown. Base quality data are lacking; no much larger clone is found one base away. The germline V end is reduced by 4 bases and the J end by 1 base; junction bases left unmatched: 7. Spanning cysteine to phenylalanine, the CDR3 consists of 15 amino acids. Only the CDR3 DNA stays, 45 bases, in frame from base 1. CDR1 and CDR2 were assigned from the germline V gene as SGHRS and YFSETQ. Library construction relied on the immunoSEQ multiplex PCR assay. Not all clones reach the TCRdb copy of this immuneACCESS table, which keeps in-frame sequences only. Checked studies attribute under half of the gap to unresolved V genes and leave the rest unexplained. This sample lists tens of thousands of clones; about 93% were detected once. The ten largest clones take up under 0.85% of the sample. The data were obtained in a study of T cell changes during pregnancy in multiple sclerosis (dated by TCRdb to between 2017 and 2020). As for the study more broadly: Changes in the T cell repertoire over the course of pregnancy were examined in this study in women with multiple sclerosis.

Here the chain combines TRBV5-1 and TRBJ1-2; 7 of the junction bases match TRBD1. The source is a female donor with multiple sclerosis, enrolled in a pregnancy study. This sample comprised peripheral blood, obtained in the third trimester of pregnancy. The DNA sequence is TGCGCCAGCAGCCCAGGGGACAGACTTAACTATGGCTACACCTTC. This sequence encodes CASSPGDRLNYGYTF.